This T cell receptor (beta chain) was captured in a study of T cells in women clearing cervical HPV infection. Study findings and constraints: Richness differences could reflect unmeasured T-cell content per sample.

V was shortened by 4 bases and J by 2 bases, with 15 bases between the two germline ends. The germline V gene encodes CDR1 DFQATT and CDR2 SNEGSKA (reference sequence). CDR3 size: 14 residues. About this clone itself: Its target is not known. Read data end 3 residues before the CDR3 end; the end is taken from the germline J gene.

This table comes from immunoSEQ multiplex PCR, and its TCRdb copy is limited to in-frame clones, with some not included. The repertoire table contains more than 25,000 clones. V and J are TRBV20-1 and TRBJ2-7; D perhaps matches TRBD1 (7 bases). This receptor was obtained from a woman between 18 and 70 years old with a cervical HPV16 infection that either progressed to CIN3+ or cleared (not recorded which). Sequenced sample: blood buffy coat. CDR3 DNA, as far as it was read: TGCAGTGCTACCAGGGGGGACCCCACCTACGAG. The encoded protein is CSATRGDPTYE. The whole CDR3 protein is CSATRGDPTYEQYF.